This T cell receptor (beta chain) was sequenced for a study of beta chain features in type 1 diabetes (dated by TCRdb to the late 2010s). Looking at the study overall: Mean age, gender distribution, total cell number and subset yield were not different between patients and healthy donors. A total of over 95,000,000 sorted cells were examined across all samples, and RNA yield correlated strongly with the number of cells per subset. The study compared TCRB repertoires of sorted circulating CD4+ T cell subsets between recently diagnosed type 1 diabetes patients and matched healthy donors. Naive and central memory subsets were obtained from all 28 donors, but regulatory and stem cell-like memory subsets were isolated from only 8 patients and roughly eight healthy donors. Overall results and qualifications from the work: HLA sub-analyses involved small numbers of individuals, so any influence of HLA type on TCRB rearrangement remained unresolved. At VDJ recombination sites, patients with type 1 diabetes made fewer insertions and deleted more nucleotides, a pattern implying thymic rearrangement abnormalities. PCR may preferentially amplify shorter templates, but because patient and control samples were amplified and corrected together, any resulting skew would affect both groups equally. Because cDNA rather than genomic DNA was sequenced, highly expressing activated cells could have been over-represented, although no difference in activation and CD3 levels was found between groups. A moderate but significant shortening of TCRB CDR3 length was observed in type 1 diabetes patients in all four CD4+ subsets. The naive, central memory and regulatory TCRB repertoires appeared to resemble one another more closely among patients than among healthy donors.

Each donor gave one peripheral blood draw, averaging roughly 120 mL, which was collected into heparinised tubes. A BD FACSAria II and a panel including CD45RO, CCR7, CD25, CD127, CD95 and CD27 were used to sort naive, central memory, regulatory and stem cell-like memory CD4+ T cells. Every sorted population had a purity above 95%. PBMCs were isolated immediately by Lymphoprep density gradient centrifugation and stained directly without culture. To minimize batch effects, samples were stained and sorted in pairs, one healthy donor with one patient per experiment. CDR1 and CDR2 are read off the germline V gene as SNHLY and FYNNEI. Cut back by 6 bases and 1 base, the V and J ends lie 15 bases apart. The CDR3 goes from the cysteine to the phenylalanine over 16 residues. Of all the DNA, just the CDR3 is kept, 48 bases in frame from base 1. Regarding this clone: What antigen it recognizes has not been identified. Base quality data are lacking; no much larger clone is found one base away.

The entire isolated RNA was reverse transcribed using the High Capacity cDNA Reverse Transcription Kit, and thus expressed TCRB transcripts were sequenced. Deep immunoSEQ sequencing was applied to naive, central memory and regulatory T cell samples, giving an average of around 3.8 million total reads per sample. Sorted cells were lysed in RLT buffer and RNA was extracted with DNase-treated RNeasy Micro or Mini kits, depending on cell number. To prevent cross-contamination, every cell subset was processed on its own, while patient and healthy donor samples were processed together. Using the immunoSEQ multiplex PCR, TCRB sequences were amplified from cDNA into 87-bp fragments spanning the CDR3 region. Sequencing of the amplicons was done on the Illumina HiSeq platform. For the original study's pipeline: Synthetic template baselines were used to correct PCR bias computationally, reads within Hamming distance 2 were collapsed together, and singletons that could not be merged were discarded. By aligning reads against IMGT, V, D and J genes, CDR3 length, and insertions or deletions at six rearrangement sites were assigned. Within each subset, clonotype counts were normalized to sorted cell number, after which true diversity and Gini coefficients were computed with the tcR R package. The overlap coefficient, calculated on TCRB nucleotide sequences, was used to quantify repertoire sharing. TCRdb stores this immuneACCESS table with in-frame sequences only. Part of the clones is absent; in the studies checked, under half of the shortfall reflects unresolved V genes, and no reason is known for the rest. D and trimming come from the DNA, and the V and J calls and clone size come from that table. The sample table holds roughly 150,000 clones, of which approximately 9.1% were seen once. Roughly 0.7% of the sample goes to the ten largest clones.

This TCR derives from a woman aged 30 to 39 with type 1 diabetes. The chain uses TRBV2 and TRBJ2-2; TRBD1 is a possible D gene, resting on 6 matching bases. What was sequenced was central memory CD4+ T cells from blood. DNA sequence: TGTGCCAGCAGCCGGATAGGGACACGGAACACCGGGGAGCTGTTTTTT. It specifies CASSRIGTRNTGELFF.